Listed below are T cell receptor beta chains from one sample, sequenced in a study of technical replicates of blood from a few donors. The method was immunoSEQ multiplex PCR; TCRdb's version includes in-frame clones alone and lacks a portion of them. The data show about 82,000 clones, roughly 94% seen once. Sequencing used T cells isolated from PBMCs. These receptors came from a human donor in good health. Both conserved end residues are part of each CDR3. Each record gives: D gene, J gene, clone size, V gene, CDR3 DNA, CDR3 protein. A D gene is named only where the DNA matches it firmly. Only part of the rows carry a size: once, few, many, or a class if the clone is expanded.

. TRBJ2-5 . TRBV9 TGTGCCAGCAGCGTAAGCATGGGGCCTCAAGAGACCCAGTACTTC CASSVSMGPQETQYF
. TRBJ2-7 once TRBV25-1 TGTGCCAGCAGTGAAAACAGGGCCGAGCAGTACTTC CASSENRAEQYF
TRBD1 TRBJ2-3 once TRBV6-4 TGTGCCAGCCAGGTAGGGACAGATAGCACAGATACGCAGTATTTT CASQVGTDSTDTQYF
TRBD2 TRBJ2-1 . TRBV28 TGTGCCAGCAGTTACGGGAGGTTAGTATCCTACAATGAGCAGTTCTTC CASSYGRLVSYNEQFF
. TRBJ1-1 . TRBV10-3 TGTGCCATCAGTGAGTCTCTAGGGGGAGAAAGCACTGAAGCTTTCTTT CAISESLGGESTEAFF
. TRBJ2-1 . TRBV5-1 TGCGCCAGCAGCTTCCCGCGGGCGAATGAGCAGTTCTTC CASSFPRANEQFF
TRBD1 TRBJ2-2 . TRBV6-5 TGTGCCAGCAGTTACTCGGGACAGGGCTTCTCCGGGGAGCTGTTTTTT CASSYSGQGFSGELFF
. TRBJ2-5 . TRBV11-3 TGTGCCAGCAGTTTCAGGGGCCCAGAGACCCAGTACTTC CASSFRGPETQYF
TRBD1 TRBJ1-2 . TRBV4-2 TGTGCCAGCAGCCAGGCCCAATCGGGACAGGGGGCACGATTGGATGGCTACACCTTC CASSQAQSGQGARLDGYTF
TRBD2 TRBJ2-5 . TRBV4-3 TGCGCCAGCAGCCAAGATCTAGCGGGAGCCCCCGCCACCCAGTACTTC CASSQDLAGAPATQYF
. TRBJ2-7 . TRBV7-3 TGTGCCAGCAGCTTAAGTACCCTGAGTTACGAGCAGTACTTC CASSLSTLSYEQYF
TRBD2 TRBJ2-7 . TRBV4-1 TGCGCCAGCAGCCAGAGGGGACTAGCGGGAGCCGTATACGAGCAGTACTTC CASSQRGLAGAVYEQYF
. TRBJ1-3 . TRBV19 TGTGCCAGTAGTATTGCGGGCTACTCTGGAAACACCATATATTTT CASSIAGYSGNTIYF
TRBD1 TRBJ2-5 . TRBV28 TGTGCCAGCAGGAGGTGGGGACAGGGGGCCGAGACCCAGTACTTC CASRRWGQGAETQYF
. TRBJ2-2 . TRBV7-3 TGTGCCAGCAGCTATAACCAAGCTGCCGGGGAGCTGTTTTTT CASSYNQAAGELFF
TRBD1 TRBJ2-7 . TRBV6-1 TGTGCCAGCAGGGTGGACAGGGGCCCCTACGAGCAGTACTTC CASRVDRGPYEQYF
TRBD1 TRBJ1-1 . TRBV18 TGTGCCAGCTCACCTATGACAGGGCAGACTGAAGCTTTCTTT CASSPMTGQTEAFF
TRBD1 TRBJ2-5 . TRBV11-2 TGTGCCAGCAGCTTCGAGGGGGCTGGGACCCAGTACTTC CASSFEGAGTQYF
. TRBJ2-6 . TRBV5-6 TGTGCCAGCAGCTTCGAGTTTTTCTCTGGGGCCAACGTCCTGACTTTC CASSFEFFSGANVLTF
TRBD2 TRBJ2-7 . TRBV29-1 TGCAGCGTCATTAGCGGGCCCTCCTACGAGCAGTACTTC CSVISGPSYEQYF
. TRBJ1-1 . TRBV7-9 TGTGCCAGCAGCTTCGCAGGCTACCTGAACACTGAAGCTTTCTTT CASSFAGYLNTEAFF